This is a list of T cell receptor beta chains from one sample in a study of T-cell reconstitution after alpha-beta-depleted transplantation in children. MiXCR was run by TCRdb on the PCR reads, yielding one entry per CDR3 protein. Among fewer than 550,000 distinct CDR3 sequences, more than 9.5% were seen once, and the ten largest hold 12% to 15%. The sequenced sample was PBMCs, mostly from graft donor cells, obtained 180 days after TCRalphabeta/CD19-depleted stem cell transplant. The receptor set was obtained from a female patient aged 2-15 years who had a stem cell transplant for aplastic anemia, so the T cells may come from the graft donor. CDR3s include the opening cysteine and the closing phenylalanine or tryptophan. Each record gives: CDR3 protein, CDR3 DNA, J gene, V gene, D gene, clone size. A D gene is named only where the DNA matches it firmly. Clone size is stated in some rows and not others, as once, few, many or a class when expanded.

CASSREGGSQPQHF TGTGCCAGCAGCCGGGAAGGGGGCAGTCAGCCCCAGCATTTT TRBJ1-5 TRBV7-3 TRBD1 NA
CASSYEREPRGEQYF TGTGCCAGCAGTTACGAGCGGGAGCCCCGCGGCGAGCAGTACTTC TRBJ2-7 TRBV6-2/TRBV6-3 TRBD2 NA
CASSLKQGWIGSGYTF TGTGCCAGCAGTTTGAAGCAGGGGTGGATTGGAAGTGGCTACACCTTC TRBJ1-2 TRBV6-2/TRBV6-3 NA few
CASSPNQRRGDTQYF TGTGCCAGCAGCCCTAACCAAAGGCGGGGAGATACGCAGTATTTT TRBJ2-3 TRBV7-2 NA few
CSVGRGTGANVLTF TGCAGCGTGGGGAGGGGAACCGGGGCCAACGTCCTGACTTTC TRBJ2-6 TRBV29-1 TRBD2 few
CASSLASGGDTQYF TGCGCCAGCAGCTTGGCTAGCGGAGGCGATACGCAGTATTTT TRBJ2-3 TRBV5-1 TRBD2 many
CASSLAPRAAFF TGTGCCAGCAGTTTAGCCCCCCGAGCAGCTTTCTTT TRBJ1-1 TRBV28 NA many
CASSQEPSTGTDTQYF TGTGCCAGCAGCCAAGAGCCCTCTACTGGCACAGATACGCAGTATTTT TRBJ2-3 TRBV14 NA few
CASSFSAKQFF TGTGCCAGCAGCTTTTCGGCGAAGCAGTTCTTC TRBJ2-1 TRBV12-3/TRBV12-4 NA NA
CSVNRAGDTEAFF TGCAGCGTGAACAGGGCCGGGGACACTGAAGCTTTCTTT TRBJ1-1 TRBV29-1 NA many
CASSFLLRAGANVLTF TGTGCCAGCAGTTTCCTATTGAGGGCCGGGGCCAACGTCCTGACTTTC TRBJ2-6 TRBV27 NA few
CASSSHLAGGPGEQFF TGTGCCAGCAGTTCCCACCTAGCGGGAGGGCCAGGTGAGCAGTTCTTC TRBJ2-1 TRBV28 TRBD2 NA
CASSLRGHLGTEAFF TGTGCCAGCAGCTTAAGGGGTCATTTAGGCACTGAAGCTTTCTTT TRBJ1-1 TRBV7-2 NA NA
CASSPPGSGGETQYF TGTGCCAGCTCACCACCGGGGTCAGGGGGCGAGACCCAGTACTTC TRBJ2-5 TRBV18 TRBD1 NA
CASSSRTSYNEQFF TGTGCCAGCAGTTCCCGGACTAGCTACAATGAGCAGTTCTTC TRBJ2-1 TRBV27 TRBD2 once
CASSPVGGDEQFF TGCGCCAGCAGCCCGGTAGGGGGGGATGAGCAGTTCTTC TRBJ2-1 TRBV5-1 NA NA
CACGGDTDTQYF TGTGCCTGCGGGGGAGACACAGATACGCAGTATTTT TRBJ2-3 TRBV12-3/TRBV12-4 TRBD2 many
CASTSGGKRSSYNEQFF TGTGCCAGCACCTCGGGTGGGAAGCGGAGCTCCTACAATGAGCAGTTCTTC TRBJ2-1 TRBV12-3/TRBV12-4 NA NA
CASSPLTTTNEKLFF TGTGCCAGCAGCCCACTGACCACAACTAATGAAAAACTGTTTTTT TRBJ1-4 TRBV7-9 NA NA
CASSLALTSGNTGELFF TGTGCCAGCAGCTTAGCGTTGACTAGCGGGAACACCGGGGAGCTGTTTTTT TRBJ2-2 TRBV7-2 TRBD2 few
CASSLRAPAALSGNTIYF TGCGCCAGCAGCCTCAGGGCCCCTGCGGCTCTCTCTGGAAACACCATATATTTT TRBJ1-3 TRBV5-1 NA NA
CASSSAGLNYGYTF TGTGCCAGCAGCTCCGCGGGACTTAACTATGGCTACACCTTC TRBJ1-2 TRBV25-1 NA NA
CASSLKAGLLYGYTF TGTGCCAGCAGCTTAAAGGCAGGCCTCCTCTATGGCTACACCTTC TRBJ1-2 TRBV7-6 NA NA
CASSLYTGAGTDTQYF TGTGCCAGCAGCTTGTATACGGGAGCCGGCACAGATACGCAGTATTTT TRBJ2-3 TRBV5-5 NA NA
CASSPGTQTSEAFF TGTGCCAGCAGTCCCGGGACACAGACATCTGAAGCTTTCTTT TRBJ1-1 TRBV2 NA once
CASSLWGSGRAYNEQFF TGTGCCAGCAGCTTATGGGGTAGCGGGAGAGCCTACAATGAGCAGTTCTTC TRBJ2-1 TRBV7-2 TRBD2 few
CASSATLAGGTQYF TGTGCCAGCAGTGCAACACTAGCGGGGGGGACGCAGTATTTT TRBJ2-3 TRBV25-1 TRBD2 NA
CASCPGQIYNEQFF TGTGCCAGCTGCCCGGGACAGATCTACAATGAGCAGTTCTTC TRBJ2-1 TRBV28 TRBD1 few
CASSPRDRGGEQYF TGTGCCAGCAGCCCACGGGACAGGGGGGGTGAGCAGTACTTC TRBJ2-7 TRBV9 TRBD1 many
CASSSELAPNEQFF TGTGCCAGCAGCTCGGAACTAGCTCCTAATGAGCAGTTCTTC TRBJ2-1 TRBV7-8 NA few
CASSSQPPVDTEAFF TGTGCCAGCAGCTCCCAACCCCCTGTGGACACTGAAGCTTTCTTT TRBJ1-1 TRBV7-9 NA NA
CASSVGDTNYGYTF TGTGCCAGCAGCGTAGGCGACACCAACTATGGCTACACCTTC TRBJ1-2 TRBV9 NA few
CSARTPGTLNEQFF TGCAGTGCTAGAACCCCCGGGACCCTCAATGAGCAGTTCTTC TRBJ2-1 TRBV20-1 NA NA
CASRSGQSYEQYF TGTGCCAGCAGATCGGGACAGTCCTACGAGCAGTACTTC TRBJ2-7 TRBV28 TRBD1 NA
CASSLVDTNYGYTF TGCGCCAGCAGCTTGGTTGATACTAACTATGGCTACACCTTC TRBJ1-2 TRBV5-1 NA NA
CATSSQTAPINQPQHF TGTGCCACCAGCAGCCAGACAGCACCGATCAATCAGCCCCAGCATTTT TRBJ1-5 TRBV15 NA NA
CASSDHLVAGVADTQYF TGTGCCAGCAGCGATCACCTGGTAGCGGGAGTAGCAGATACGCAGTATTTT TRBJ2-3 TRBV9 TRBD2 NA
CSARGSSGFGELFF TGCAGTGCTAGAGGATCTAGCGGGTTCGGGGAGCTGTTTTTT TRBJ2-2 TRBV20-1 TRBD2 few
CASSVGGRNTEAFF TGTGCCAGCAGCGTAGGGGGCAGGAACACTGAAGCTTTCTTT TRBJ1-1 TRBV9 NA NA
CATSDLMGDTTGELFF TGTGCCACCAGTGATTTGATGGGGGACACCACCGGGGAGCTGTTTTTT TRBJ2-2 TRBV24-1 NA few
CASSSPQTPLGEQYF TGTGCCAGCAGCTCCCCTCAGACTCCTCTGGGGGAGCAGTACTTC TRBJ2-7 TRBV7-2 NA few
CSAFQGAGNEKLFF TGCAGTGCCTTCCAGGGGGCGGGTAATGAAAAACTGTTTTTT TRBJ1-4 TRBV20-1 TRBD1 few
CASISRPGGGANVLTF TGTGCCAGCATTTCCCGACCGGGTGGTGGGGCCAACGTCCTGACTTTC TRBJ2-6 TRBV6-5 NA few
CSLPGTEAYEQYF TGCAGCTTACCCGGGACTGAGGCCTACGAGCAGTACTTC TRBJ2-7 TRBV29-1 NA NA
CASSDDRDRASTDTQYF TGCGCCAGCAGCGATGACCGGGACAGGGCTAGCACAGATACGCAGTATTTT TRBJ2-3 TRBV5-1 TRBD1 few
CASSFRVARDTQYF TGCGCCAGCAGCTTTAGAGTAGCGAGAGATACGCAGTATTTT TRBJ2-3 TRBV5-1 NA NA
CASSQPGSIGNTIYF TGTGCCAGCAGCCAACCAGGTTCAATAGGAAACACCATATATTTT TRBJ1-3 TRBV4-2 NA many
CASSQAFLTAGRFNTEAFF TGTGCCAGCAGTCAAGCGTTTCTGACGGCGGGACGGTTCAACACTGAAGCTTTCTTT TRBJ1-1 TRBV6-1 NA few
CASSHIPGQGTTNEKLFF TGTGCCAGCAGTCATATCCCGGGACAGGGAACGACTAATGAAAAACTGTTTTTT TRBJ1-4 TRBV28 TRBD1 few
CSARGLGGGLQETQYF TGCAGTGCTAGAGGCCTGGGGGGGGGACTCCAAGAGACCCAGTACTTC TRBJ2-5 TRBV20-1 TRBD2 NA
CASSLARDNNSNQPQHF TGTGCCAGCAGCTTAGCCAGGGACAATAATAGCAATCAGCCCCAGCATTTT TRBJ1-5 TRBV11-1 NA NA
CASRTGLARSYNEQFF TGTGCCAGCAGGACTGGACTAGCCCGCTCCTACAATGAGCAGTTCTTC TRBJ2-1 TRBV3-1 TRBD2 NA
CASSLSGQGRYSGYTF TGTGCCAGCAGTTTATCAGGACAGGGTAGATATAGTGGCTACACCTTC TRBJ1-2 TRBV28 TRBD1 many
CASRTLILAGAYNEQFF TGCGCCAGCAGGACTCTAATACTAGCGGGAGCCTACAATGAGCAGTTCTTC TRBJ2-1 TRBV5-1 TRBD2 few
CATSREGAKTDTQYF TGTGCCACCAGCAGAGAGGGGGCAAAGACAGATACGCAGTATTTT TRBJ2-3 TRBV15 NA few